This entry features one T cell receptor beta chain sequence. Its specificity is not known. V was pared by 6 bases and J by 2 bases, with 9 bases between. In germline, CDR1 is SGHAT, CDR2 FQNNGV. The CDR3 extends over 13 amino acids. Measured with immunoSEQ multiplex PCR; TCRdb has only the in-frame clones, and not every one. This table has tens of thousands of clones, about 90% appearing once. This record belongs to a study of OX40 agonist ivuxolimab in advanced cancers. Turning to the study itself: The patients received ivuxolimab by intravenous route every 2 weeks at 0.01 to 10 mg/kg. Study-wide results and limits: Normalized expansion of T-cell clones was also low for some nonresponders.

The V call is TRBV11-2, the J call TRBJ2-3; no reliable D call. The specimen was CD4+ or CD8+ T cells sorted from blood, collected in a trial of the OX40 agonist ivuxolimab. This clonotype was obtained from an adult with an advanced solid tumor such as melanoma, head and neck, liver or kidney cancer. CDR3 nucleotides: TGTGCCAGCAGGCTCGAGAACACAGATACGCAGTATTTT. Translated, it gives CASRLENTDTQYF.